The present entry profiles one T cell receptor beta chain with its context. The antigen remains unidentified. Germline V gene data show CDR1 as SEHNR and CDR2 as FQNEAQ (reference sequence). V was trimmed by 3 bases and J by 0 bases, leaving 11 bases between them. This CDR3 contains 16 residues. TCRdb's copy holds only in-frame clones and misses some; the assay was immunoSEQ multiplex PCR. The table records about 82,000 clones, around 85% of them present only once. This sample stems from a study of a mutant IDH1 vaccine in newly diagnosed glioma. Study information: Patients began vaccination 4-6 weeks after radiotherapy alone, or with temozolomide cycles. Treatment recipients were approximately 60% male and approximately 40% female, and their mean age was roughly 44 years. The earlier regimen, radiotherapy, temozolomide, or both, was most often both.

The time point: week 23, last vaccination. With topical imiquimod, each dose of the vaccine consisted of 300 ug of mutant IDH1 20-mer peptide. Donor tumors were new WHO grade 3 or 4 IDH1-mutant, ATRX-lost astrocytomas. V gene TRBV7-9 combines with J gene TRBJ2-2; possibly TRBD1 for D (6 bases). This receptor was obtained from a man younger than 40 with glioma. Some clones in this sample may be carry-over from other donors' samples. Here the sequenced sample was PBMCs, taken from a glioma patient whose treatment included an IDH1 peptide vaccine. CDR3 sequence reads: CASSFPGQTNTGELFF. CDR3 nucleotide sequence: TGTGCCAGCAGCTTTCCCGGACAGACGAACACCGGGGAGCTGTTTTTT.